This TCR beta chain came from a study of blood T cell repertoires in COVID-19. Overall study: The samples span acute and convalescent COVID-19 from the United States, Italy and Spain. In each case, the material was cDNA or gDNA derived from T cells, B-cell-depleted T cells, or PBMCs.

The V and J ends lost 1 base and 5 bases respectively, with 11 bases between them. The CDR3 sequence is 14 residues long. Germline assignment: CDR1 SGHTA and CDR2 FQGNSA. Assay: immunoSEQ multiplex PCR; the TCRdb copy retains only in-frame clones and omits some. The repertoire holds roughly 150,000 clones, with approximately 73% as singletons. The V call is TRBV7-2, the J call TRBJ2-5; D possibly corresponds to TRBD2 (5 bases). This TCR was recovered from a man between 60 and 75 years old with acute or convalescent COVID-19. Sequenced sample: peripheral blood. The CDR3 spells CASSLVTGMETQYF. CDR3 DNA sequence: TGTGCCAGCAGCTTAGTAACGGGAATGGAGACCCAGTACTTC.